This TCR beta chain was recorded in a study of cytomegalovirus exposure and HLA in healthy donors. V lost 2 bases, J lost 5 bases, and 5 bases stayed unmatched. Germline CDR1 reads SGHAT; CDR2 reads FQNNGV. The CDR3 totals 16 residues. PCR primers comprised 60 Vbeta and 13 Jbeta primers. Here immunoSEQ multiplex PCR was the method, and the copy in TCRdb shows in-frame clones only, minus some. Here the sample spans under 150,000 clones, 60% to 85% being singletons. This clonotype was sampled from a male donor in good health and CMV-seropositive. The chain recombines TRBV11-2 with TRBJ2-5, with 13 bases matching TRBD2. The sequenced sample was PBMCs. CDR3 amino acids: CASSLTSGGGIETQYF. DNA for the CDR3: TGTGCCAGCAGCTTAACTAGCGGGGGGGGTATTGAGACCCAGTACTTC.